The 6 T cell receptor beta chains presented below share a single source sample, sequenced in a study of cytomegalovirus exposure and HLA in healthy donors. Generated by immunoSEQ multiplex PCR, the TCRdb table keeps only in-frame clones and is missing some. This table holds roughly 310,000 clones, around 90% found once. What was sequenced was PBMCs. The receptors stem from a man aged 25-45 years in good health and CMV-seronegative.

Details on this clone: One end of the junction is discordant with germline, which a read error may explain. The chain combines TRBV4-1 with TRBJ1-2, with 9 bases identical to TRBD1. Germline V gives CDR1 MGHRA, CDR2 YSYEKL. This CDR3 is 15 amino acids long. This CDR3 reads CASSKEQGADYGYTF. The DNA of the CDR3 is TGCGCCAGCAGCAAAGAACAGGGGGCAGACTATGGCTACACCTTC.

The rearrangement uses TRBV6-5 and TRBJ1-3, with D maybe TRBD1 (6 bases). CDR1 and CDR2 from the germline V gene are MNHEY and SVGAGI. CDR3 length: 16 amino acids. V was cut by 1 base and J by 2 bases, with 12 bases left in between. The CDR3 sequence: CASSYFQGLAGNTIYF. The CDR3 DNA reads TGTGCCAGCAGTTACTTCCAGGGGCTTGCTGGAAACACCATATATTTT.

V is TRBV5-5 and J is TRBJ1-2, with TRBD1 matching over 7 bases. The germline V gene encodes CDR1 SGHKS and CDR2 YYEKEE (reference sequence). There are 14 residues in the CDR3. V gave up 5 bases and J gave up 11 bases; unmatched junction bases: 15. In DNA form, the CDR3 reads TGTGCCAGCAGTACCAACCGGGACAGAATCTTGTACACCTTC. Translated: CASSTNRDRILYTF.

The rearrangement joins TRBV7-9 to TRBJ1-4; TRBD1 aligns across 7 bases. The germline V gene has CDR1 SEHNR and CDR2 FQNEAQ (reference sequence). The CDR3 covers 15 residues. Trimming took 5 bases from V and 4 from J; bases not matched to a gene: 7. The CDR3 sequence: CASSPGTVINEKLFF. The DNA for the CDR3 is TGTGCCAGCAGCCCAGGGACAGTTATTAATGAAAAACTGTTTTTT.

The chain employs TRBV5-4 and TRBJ2-1; 12 nucleotides align to TRBD2. The germline CDR1 and CDR2 sequences are SGHNT and YYREEE (reference sequence). The CDR3 extends over 16 amino acids. With 4 bases clipped from V and 3 bases from J, the junction kept 5 bases outside the gene matches. As DNA, the CDR3 is TGTGCCAGCAGCGGGGGACTAGCGGGCTACTACAATGAGCAGTTCTTC. Protein sequence: CASSGGLAGYYNEQFF.

In DNA form, the CDR3 reads TGTGCCAGCAGCATCAATCCGGGACAGGGCTACGAGCAGTACTTC. It is translated as CASSINPGQGYEQYF. The gene calls are TRBV11-2 and TRBJ2-7, with 9 bases matching TRBD1. With 5 bases clipped from V and 3 bases from J, the junction kept 8 bases outside the gene matches. CDR3 size: 15 residues. The V gene's germline CDR1 is SGHAT and CDR2 FQNNGV.